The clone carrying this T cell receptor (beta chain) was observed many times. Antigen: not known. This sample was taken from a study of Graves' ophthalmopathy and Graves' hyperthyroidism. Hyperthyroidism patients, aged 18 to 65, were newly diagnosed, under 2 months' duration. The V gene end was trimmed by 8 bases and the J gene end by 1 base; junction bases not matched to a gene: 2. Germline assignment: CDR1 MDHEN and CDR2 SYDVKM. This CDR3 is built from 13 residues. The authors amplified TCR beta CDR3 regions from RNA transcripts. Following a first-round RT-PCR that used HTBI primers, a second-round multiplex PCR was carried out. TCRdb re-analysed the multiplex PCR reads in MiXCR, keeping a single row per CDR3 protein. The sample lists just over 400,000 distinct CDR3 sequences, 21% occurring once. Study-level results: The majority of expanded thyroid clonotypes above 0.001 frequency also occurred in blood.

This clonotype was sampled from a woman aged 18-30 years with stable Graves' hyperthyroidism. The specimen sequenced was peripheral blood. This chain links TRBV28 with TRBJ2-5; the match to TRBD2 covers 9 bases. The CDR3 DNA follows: TGTGCCAGCTTTAGCGGGGGCCAAGAGACCCAGTACTTC. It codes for CASFSGGQETQYF.